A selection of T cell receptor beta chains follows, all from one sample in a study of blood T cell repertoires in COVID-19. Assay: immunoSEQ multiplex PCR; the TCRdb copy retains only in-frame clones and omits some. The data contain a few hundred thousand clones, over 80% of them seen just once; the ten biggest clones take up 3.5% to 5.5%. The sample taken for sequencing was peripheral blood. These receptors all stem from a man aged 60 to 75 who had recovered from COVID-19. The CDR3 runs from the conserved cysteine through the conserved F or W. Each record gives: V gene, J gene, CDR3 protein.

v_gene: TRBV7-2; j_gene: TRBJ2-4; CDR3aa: CASSSEIGLAVQYF
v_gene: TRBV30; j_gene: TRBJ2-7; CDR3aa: CAWSVGGSSGVAYEQYF
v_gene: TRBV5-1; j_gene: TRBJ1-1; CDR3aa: CASSVTGYTEAFF
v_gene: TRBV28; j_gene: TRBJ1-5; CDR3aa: CASSLWRVGPNQPQHF
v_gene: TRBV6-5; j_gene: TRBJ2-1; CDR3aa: CASWRWEDNEQFF
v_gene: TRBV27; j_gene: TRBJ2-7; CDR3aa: CASSSPRTSGSSYEQYF
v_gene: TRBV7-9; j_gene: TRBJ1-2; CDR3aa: CASSLEAGDSRGYTF
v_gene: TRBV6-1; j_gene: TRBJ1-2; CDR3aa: CASSESRTGEGYGYTF
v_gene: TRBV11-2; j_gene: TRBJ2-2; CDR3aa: CASSLLPGRAANTGELFF
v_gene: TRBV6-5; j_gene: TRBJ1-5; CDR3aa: CASSRDRAGNQPQHF
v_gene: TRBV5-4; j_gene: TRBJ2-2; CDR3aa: CASSSGTKQAGELFF
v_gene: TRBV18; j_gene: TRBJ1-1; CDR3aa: CASSPPGRRNTEAFF
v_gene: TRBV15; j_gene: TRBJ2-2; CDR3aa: CATNLGQGRTTGELFF
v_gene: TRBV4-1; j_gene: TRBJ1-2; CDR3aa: CASSQLGQGADGYTF